This TCR beta chain comes out of a study of cytomegalovirus exposure and HLA in healthy donors. Germline loops: CDR1 SEHNR, CDR2 FQNEAQ (reference sequence). Between the trimmed V and J ends, which lost 1 base and 8 bases, there was a span of 17 bases. The CDR3 totals 15 residues. Study results and limitations: A list of 150 to 200 TCR beta chains associated with cytomegalovirus was given. Previous analysis showed most TCR beta V segments were productive about 90% or about 30% of the time.

Points on this clone: No antigen is known for it.

13 Jbeta primers and 60 Vbeta primers were used for the PCR. Assay used: immunoSEQ multiplex PCR; TCRdb lists only in-frame clones, some missing. The repertoire holds 100,000 to 120,000 clones, with approximately 83% as singletons. When sampled, the donors appeared nominally healthy, though they likely had unrecorded immune exposures. The sequence came from a man aged 18 to 30 in good health and CMV-seronegative. The V call is TRBV7-9, the J call TRBJ1-2; unclear D gene. The specimen sequenced was PBMCs. CDR3 coding DNA: TGTGCCAGCAGCTTAGTTGAGGGCCGTTTGAGCGGCTACACCTTC. This encodes CASSLVEGRLSGYTF.